This T cell receptor (beta chain) appears in the sequencing data of a study of beta chain features in type 1 diabetes. Whole-study findings and limits: All four CD4+ subsets of Type 1 diabetes patients contained TCRB CDR3s that were moderately but significantly shorter.

This clone came up a few times. Its specificity is not known. The entirety of the isolated RNA underwent reverse transcription, so expressed TCRB transcripts were sequenced. The data were produced by immunoSEQ multiplex PCR, yet TCRdb's version contains in-frame clones alone and is incomplete. Of 100,000 to 150,000 clones in the sample, roughly 10% were seen once. The sequenced sample consisted of central memory CD4+ T cells from blood. The clonotype originates from a man aged 25-45 years with type 1 diabetes.

CDR3 loop: CASSVLAGGNLNTGELFF. The CDR3 DNA sequence: TGTGCCAGCAGTGTACTAGCGGGGGGGAATCTTAACACCGGGGAGCTGTTTTTT. The chain carries TRBV2 and TRBJ2-2; 13 bases line up with TRBD2. The J segment lost 2 bases and the V segment lost 4 bases, leaving 7 bases of the junction unmatched. CDR1 and CDR2 from the germline V gene are SNHLY and FYNNEI. This CDR3 region has 18 residues. The variable domain in full, with the rest retrieved from reference TRBV2 and TRBJ2-2, is EPEVTQTPSHQVTQMGQEVILRCVPISNHLYFYWYRQILGQKVEFLVSFYNNEISEKSEIFDDQFSVERPDGSNFTLKIRSTKLEDSAMYFCASSVLAGGNLNTGELFFGEGSRLTVL.